The 9 T cell receptor beta chains below come from one sample, sequenced in a study of blood T cell repertoires in COVID-19. Assay: immunoSEQ multiplex PCR; the TCRdb copy retains only in-frame clones and omits some. The table lists hundreds of thousands of clones, more than 80% of them singletons. What was sequenced was peripheral blood. These receptors were obtained from a woman aged 80 or over with COVID-19, enrolled during active disease.

The J gene is TRBJ1-5, the V gene TRBV21-1; the table's D call of TRBD1 was not tested on the DNA. TRBV21-1 is designated a pseudogene. This CDR3 spans 16 amino acids. The CDR3 coding sequence is TGTGCCAGCAGGGGGATGGGGGCCTGGGGAAATCAGCCCCAGCATTTT. Its translation is CASRGMGAWGNQPQHF.

A single count supports this clone. The chain links TRBV7-2 to TRBJ1-1; TRBD1 agrees at 7 bases. Germline CDR1 reads SGHTA; CDR2 reads FQGNSA. The CDR3 totals 12 residues. The J segment lost 11 bases and the V segment lost 5 bases, leaving 8 bases of the junction unmatched. As DNA, the CDR3 is TGTGCCAGCAGCATACAGGGGATAAGGGCTTTCTTT. It specifies CASSIQGIRAFF. Full variable domain (outside the CDR3, taken from reference TRBV7-2 and TRBJ1-1): GAGVSQSPSNKVTEKGKDVELRCDPISGHTALYWYRQSLGQGLEFLIYFQGNSAPDKSGLPSDRFSAERTGGSVSTLTIQRTQQEDSAVYLCASSIQGIRAFFGQGTRLTVV.

V gene TRBV29-1 combines with J gene TRBJ2-7; TRBD1 aligns across 7 bases. The germline V gene encodes CDR1 SQVTM and CDR2 ANQGSEA. The CDR3 runs to 13 residues. V dropped 5 bases and J dropped 6; count of bases not matched to a gene: 10. The CDR3 DNA reads TGCAGCGTTCGGGCCCCACAGGGGAGCGAGCAGTACTTC. Translation gives CSVRAPQGSEQYF.

V gene TRBV7-2 combines with J gene TRBJ2-7; tentatively, D is TRBD1 (5 bases). There are 13 residues in the CDR3. In germline, CDR1 is SGHTA, CDR2 FQGNSA. V lost 1 base, J lost 2 bases, and 6 bases lay in between. The DNA for the CDR3 is TGTGCCAGCAGCTTAGGCAGGGCCTACGAGCAGTACTTC. Residues: CASSLGRAYEQYF.

This clone was recorded at least ten times. The DNA for the CDR3 is TGTGCCAGCAGCCTTCAGGGCAGTCAGCCCCAGCATTTT. Its translation is CASSLQGSQPQHF. The chain is built from TRBV7-8 and TRBJ1-5, with a possible D match to TRBD1 (5 bases). Germline V gene data show CDR1 as SGHVS and CDR2 as FQNEAQ. The V end was cut by 5 bases, the J end by 6 bases, with 11 bases between. CDR3 length equals 13 residues.

The rearrangement uses TRBV6-1 and TRBJ1-2, with 7 bases aligning to TRBD1. The CDR3 covers 14 residues. V dropped 3 bases and J dropped 6; count of bases not matched to a gene: 7. Germline CDR1 is MNHNS and CDR2 is SASEGT. In DNA, the CDR3 is TGTGCCAGCAGTGAGGTCAGGGGGGAAGATGGCTACACCTTC. This gives the protein CASSEVRGEDGYTF.

The genes are TRBV19 and TRBJ1-1; tentatively, D is TRBD1 (6 bases). V was cut by 7 bases and J by 0 bases, with 9 bases left in between. In germline, CDR1 is LNHDA, CDR2 SQIVND (reference sequence). There are 13 residues in the CDR3. Here the CDR3 reads CASTGAVNTEAFF. DNA of the CDR3: TGTGCCAGTACAGGGGCCGTGAACACTGAAGCTTTCTTT.

This clone was seen more than once but under ten times. V is TRBV7-3 and J is TRBJ2-1, with 10 bases fitting TRBD1. The CDR3 sequence is 15 residues long. Per the germline V gene, CDR1 is SGHTA and CDR2 is FQGTGA. Germline trimming cut 5 bases from V and 4 bases from J; bases unmatched to any gene: 5. The CDR3 nucleotides read TGTGCCAGCAGCCGGGGACAGGGGTCTTACAATGAGCAGTTCTTC. This sequence encodes CASSRGQGSYNEQFF.

This clone was seen more than once but under ten times. The CDR3 DNA reads TGTGCCAGCAGCTTTAATGTACTGACTGAAGCTTTCTTT. It encodes CASSFNVLTEAFF. The gene calls are TRBV7-3 and TRBJ1-1; D remains ambiguous. The germline V gene encodes CDR1 SGHTA and CDR2 FQGTGA. This CDR3 region has 13 residues. Trimming shortened V by 3 bases and J by 5 bases, and 10 bases separated the two germline ends.